This is a list of T cell receptor beta chains from one sample in a study of blood T cell repertoires in COVID-19. The table came from immunoSEQ multiplex PCR; TCRdb's copy has only in-frame clones and leaves some out. Of about 260,000 clones in the sample, around 91% are singletons; the top ten hold approximately 2.5%. Material: PBMCs or T cells enriched from blood (not recorded which). The receptors were sampled from a young woman who had recovered from COVID-19. Each CDR3 is given with its conserved first and last residue. A D gene is named only where the DNA matches it firmly. Clone size is stated in some rows and not others, as once, few, many or a class when expanded.

d_call,clone_size,v_call,j_call,cdr3_nt,cdr3_aa
TRBD1,few,TRBV29-1,TRBJ1-2,TGCAGCGCGCCTCCGGGACAGGATTATGGCTACACCTTC,CSAPPGQDYGYTF
TRBD1,.,TRBV28,TRBJ1-2,TGTGCCAGCAGTTTATGGGAGGGGACAGGGCACTATGGCTACACCTTC,CASSLWEGTGHYGYTF
.,.,TRBV6-5,TRBJ2-1,TGTGCCAGCAGTACAGGGTCCTTAAGCTACAATGAGCAGTTCTTC,CASSTGSLSYNEQFF
.,.,TRBV15,TRBJ2-5,TGTGCCACCAGCAGAGGCGGAACGGAGACCCAGTACTTC,CATSRGGTETQYF
.,.,TRBV9,TRBJ2-1,TGTGCCAGCAGCCCACGGCGGGACTCCTACAATGAGCAGTTCTTC,CASSPRRDSYNEQFF
.,once,TRBV5-1,TRBJ1-2,TGCGCCAGCAGCTTGGAAATTGGGAGTCCCTATGGCTACACCTTC,CASSLEIGSPYGYTF
.,.,TRBV6-5,TRBJ1-4,TGTGCCAGCAGTAAAAACAGGGCCGGTAGTGAAAAACTGTTTTTT,CASSKNRAGSEKLFF
.,.,TRBV4-1,TRBJ1-5,TGCGCCAGCAGCCAAGGGGGCTTTAGCAATCAGCCCCAGCATTTT,CASSQGGFSNQPQHF
.,.,TRBV2,TRBJ1-6,TGTGCCAGCAGTTTTAGACCCCAGGATTCACCCCTCCACTTT,CASSFRPQDSPLHF
.,.,TRBV2,TRBJ1-1,TGTGCCAGCAGTGCGTTCAGGGGATCGAACACTGAAGCTTTCTTT,CASSAFRGSNTEAFF
TRBD2,once,TRBV6-4,TRBJ2-2,TGTGCCAGCAGTGACAGTAGCGGGGATGTGCCCGGGGAGCTGTTTTTT,CASSDSSGDVPGELFF
TRBD2,many,TRBV14,TRBJ2-2,TGTGCCAGCAGCCAAGGGTCCCCGGGGGGTTCCCCAACGAACACCGGGGAGCTGTTTTTT,CASSQGSPGGSPTNTGELFF
TRBD1,.,TRBV3-1/TRBV3-2,TRBJ2-5,TGTGCCAGCAGCCTAGCCCCCGGACAGGGGGAGACCCAGTACTTC,CASSLAPGQGETQYF
.,.,TRBV5-1,TRBJ1-1,TGCGCCAGCAGCTTGGATCAGGCTTTGAACACTGAAGCTTTCTTT,CASSLDQALNTEAFF
.,once,TRBV18,TRBJ1-6,TGTGCCAGCTCACCGTTGGAGCAGGGTTCACCCCTCCACTTT,CASSPLEQGSPLHF
TRBD2,.,TRBV28,TRBJ2-5,TGTGCCAGCAGTGGGGGGGACCAAGAGACCCAGTACTTC,CASSGGDQETQYF
.,.,TRBV19,TRBJ1-1,TGTGCCAGTAGAGTAAGGACAGTGAACACTGAAGCTTTCTTT,CASRVRTVNTEAFF
TRBD2,few,TRBV15,TRBJ2-2,TGTGCCACCAGCAGAGATCCCTCTCTAGCGGGGAACACCGGGGAGCTGTTTTTT,CATSRDPSLAGNTGELFF
TRBD2,.,TRBV5-6,TRBJ2-3,TGTGCCAGCAGCACGGGGGGGGCCGCGCCAGATACGCAGTATTTT,CASSTGGAAPDTQYF
TRBD1,.,TRBV5-1,TRBJ2-5,TGCGCCAGCAGCTTGGGGGACAGGGGCGCAGAGACCCAGTACTTC,CASSLGDRGAETQYF
.,.,TRBV19,TRBJ1-3,TGTGCCACCCCCCTAAGAGGAGTCGCAGGAAACACCATATATTTT,CATPLRGVAGNTIYF
.,.,TRBV9,TRBJ2-1,TGTGCCAGCCACCCTGGGAGCTCCTACAATGAGCAGTTCTTC,CASHPGSSYNEQFF
.,.,TRBV2,TRBJ2-7,TGTGCCAGCAGTGCGAGGCAGTACTCCTACGAGCAGTACTTC,CASSARQYSYEQYF
TRBD1,.,TRBV10-1,TRBJ1-2,TGCGCCAGCACCCACCGGGACAGTTTCTACACTAACTATGGCTACACCTTC,CASTHRDSFYTNYGYTF
TRBD1,.,TRBV27,TRBJ1-4,TGTGCCAGCAGTTTGCGAGGGGGCGTAGGTGAAAAACTGTTTTTT,CASSLRGGVGEKLFF
.,.,TRBV3-1/TRBV3-2,TRBJ1-1,TGTGCCAGCACCGGGGGTATGAACACTGAAGCTTTCTTT,CASTGGMNTEAFF
.,.,TRBV3-1/TRBV3-2,TRBJ2-3,TGTGCCAGCAGCCAAGTTGTAGGGCAAAGGAGGCGGGGAGGAGATACGCAGTATTTT,CASSQVVGQRRRGGDTQYF